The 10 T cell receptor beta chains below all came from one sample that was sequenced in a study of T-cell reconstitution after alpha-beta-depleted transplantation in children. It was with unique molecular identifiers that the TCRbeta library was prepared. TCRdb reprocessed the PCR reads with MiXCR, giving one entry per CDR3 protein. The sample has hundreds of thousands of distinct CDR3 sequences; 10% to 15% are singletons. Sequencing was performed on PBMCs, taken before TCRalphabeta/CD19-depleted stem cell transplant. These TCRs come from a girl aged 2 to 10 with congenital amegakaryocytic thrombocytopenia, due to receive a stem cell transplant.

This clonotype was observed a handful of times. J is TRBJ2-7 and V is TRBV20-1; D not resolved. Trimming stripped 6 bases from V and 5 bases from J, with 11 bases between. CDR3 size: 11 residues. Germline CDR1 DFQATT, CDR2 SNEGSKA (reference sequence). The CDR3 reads CSASLGDEQYF. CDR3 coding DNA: TGCAGTGCAAGTTTAGGAGACGAGCAGTACTTC.

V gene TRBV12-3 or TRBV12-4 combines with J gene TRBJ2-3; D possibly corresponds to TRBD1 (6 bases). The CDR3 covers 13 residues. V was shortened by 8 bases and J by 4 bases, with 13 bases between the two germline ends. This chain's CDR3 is CASGLGAPDTQYF. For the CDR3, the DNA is TGTGCCAGCGGCCTGGGGGCCCCAGATACGCAGTATTTT.

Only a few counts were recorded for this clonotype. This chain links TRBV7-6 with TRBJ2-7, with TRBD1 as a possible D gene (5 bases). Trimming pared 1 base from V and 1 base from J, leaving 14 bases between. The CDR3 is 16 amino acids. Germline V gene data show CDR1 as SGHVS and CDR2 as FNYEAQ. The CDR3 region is CASSLGGRDGSYEQYF. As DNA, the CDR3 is TGTGCCAGCAGCTTAGGGGGCCGAGACGGATCCTACGAGCAGTACTTC.

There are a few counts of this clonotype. CDR3 sequence reads: CATSRDRGYYGYTF. The CDR3 coding sequence is TGTGCCACCAGCAGAGATCGGGGGTACTATGGCTACACCTTC. The J gene is TRBJ1-2, the V gene TRBV15; TRBD1 is a possible D gene (5 bases). Germline CDR1 is LNHNV and CDR2 is YYDKDF (reference sequence). This CDR3 is built from 14 residues. Trimming removed 0 bases from V and 3 bases from J, with 8 bases in between.

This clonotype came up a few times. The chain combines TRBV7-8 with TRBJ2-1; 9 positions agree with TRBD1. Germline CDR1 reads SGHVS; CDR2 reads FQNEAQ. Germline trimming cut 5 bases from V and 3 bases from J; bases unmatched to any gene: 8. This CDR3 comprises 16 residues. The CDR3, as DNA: TGTGCCAGCAGCGGACCGGGACAGGGCGGCTACAATGAGCAGTTCTTC. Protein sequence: CASSGPGQGGYNEQFF.

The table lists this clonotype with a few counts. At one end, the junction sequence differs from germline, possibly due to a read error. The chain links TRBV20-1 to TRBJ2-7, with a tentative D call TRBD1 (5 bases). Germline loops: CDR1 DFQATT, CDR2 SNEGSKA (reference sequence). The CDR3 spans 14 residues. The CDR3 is CSAQGPRVAYGQYF. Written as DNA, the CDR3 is TGCAGTGCTCAGGGTCCCCGGGTGGCCTACGGGCAGTACTTC.

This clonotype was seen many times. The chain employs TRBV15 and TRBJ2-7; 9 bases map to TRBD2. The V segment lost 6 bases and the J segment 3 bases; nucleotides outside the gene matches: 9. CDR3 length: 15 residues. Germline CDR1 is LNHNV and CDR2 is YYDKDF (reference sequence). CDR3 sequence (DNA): TGTGCCACCAGAGAAACTAGCGGGTCGAGCTACGAGCAGTACTTC. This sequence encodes CATRETSGSSYEQYF.

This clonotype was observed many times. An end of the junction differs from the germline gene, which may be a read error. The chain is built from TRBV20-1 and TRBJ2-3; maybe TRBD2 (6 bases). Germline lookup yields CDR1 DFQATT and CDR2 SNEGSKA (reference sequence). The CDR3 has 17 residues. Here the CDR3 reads CSARGSGQMLADVGQYF. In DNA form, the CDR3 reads TGCAGTGCCAGAGGGTCAGGGCAAATGTTAGCGGATGTGGGGCAGTATTTT.

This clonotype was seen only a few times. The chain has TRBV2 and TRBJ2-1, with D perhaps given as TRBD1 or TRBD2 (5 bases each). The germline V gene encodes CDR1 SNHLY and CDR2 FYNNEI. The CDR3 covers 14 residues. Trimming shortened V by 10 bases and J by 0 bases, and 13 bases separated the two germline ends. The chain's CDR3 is CATSGTTSYNEQFF. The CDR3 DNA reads TGTGCCACATCCGGGACCACCTCCTACAATGAGCAGTTCTTC.

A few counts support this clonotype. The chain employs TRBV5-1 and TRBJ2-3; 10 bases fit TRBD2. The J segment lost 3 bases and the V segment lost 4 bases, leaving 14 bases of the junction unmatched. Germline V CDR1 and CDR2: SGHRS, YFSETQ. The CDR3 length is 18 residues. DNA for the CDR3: TGCGCCAGCAGCGGGACACCGACTAGCGGGTTTGAAACAGATACGCAGTATTTT. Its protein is CASSGTPTSGFETDTQYF.